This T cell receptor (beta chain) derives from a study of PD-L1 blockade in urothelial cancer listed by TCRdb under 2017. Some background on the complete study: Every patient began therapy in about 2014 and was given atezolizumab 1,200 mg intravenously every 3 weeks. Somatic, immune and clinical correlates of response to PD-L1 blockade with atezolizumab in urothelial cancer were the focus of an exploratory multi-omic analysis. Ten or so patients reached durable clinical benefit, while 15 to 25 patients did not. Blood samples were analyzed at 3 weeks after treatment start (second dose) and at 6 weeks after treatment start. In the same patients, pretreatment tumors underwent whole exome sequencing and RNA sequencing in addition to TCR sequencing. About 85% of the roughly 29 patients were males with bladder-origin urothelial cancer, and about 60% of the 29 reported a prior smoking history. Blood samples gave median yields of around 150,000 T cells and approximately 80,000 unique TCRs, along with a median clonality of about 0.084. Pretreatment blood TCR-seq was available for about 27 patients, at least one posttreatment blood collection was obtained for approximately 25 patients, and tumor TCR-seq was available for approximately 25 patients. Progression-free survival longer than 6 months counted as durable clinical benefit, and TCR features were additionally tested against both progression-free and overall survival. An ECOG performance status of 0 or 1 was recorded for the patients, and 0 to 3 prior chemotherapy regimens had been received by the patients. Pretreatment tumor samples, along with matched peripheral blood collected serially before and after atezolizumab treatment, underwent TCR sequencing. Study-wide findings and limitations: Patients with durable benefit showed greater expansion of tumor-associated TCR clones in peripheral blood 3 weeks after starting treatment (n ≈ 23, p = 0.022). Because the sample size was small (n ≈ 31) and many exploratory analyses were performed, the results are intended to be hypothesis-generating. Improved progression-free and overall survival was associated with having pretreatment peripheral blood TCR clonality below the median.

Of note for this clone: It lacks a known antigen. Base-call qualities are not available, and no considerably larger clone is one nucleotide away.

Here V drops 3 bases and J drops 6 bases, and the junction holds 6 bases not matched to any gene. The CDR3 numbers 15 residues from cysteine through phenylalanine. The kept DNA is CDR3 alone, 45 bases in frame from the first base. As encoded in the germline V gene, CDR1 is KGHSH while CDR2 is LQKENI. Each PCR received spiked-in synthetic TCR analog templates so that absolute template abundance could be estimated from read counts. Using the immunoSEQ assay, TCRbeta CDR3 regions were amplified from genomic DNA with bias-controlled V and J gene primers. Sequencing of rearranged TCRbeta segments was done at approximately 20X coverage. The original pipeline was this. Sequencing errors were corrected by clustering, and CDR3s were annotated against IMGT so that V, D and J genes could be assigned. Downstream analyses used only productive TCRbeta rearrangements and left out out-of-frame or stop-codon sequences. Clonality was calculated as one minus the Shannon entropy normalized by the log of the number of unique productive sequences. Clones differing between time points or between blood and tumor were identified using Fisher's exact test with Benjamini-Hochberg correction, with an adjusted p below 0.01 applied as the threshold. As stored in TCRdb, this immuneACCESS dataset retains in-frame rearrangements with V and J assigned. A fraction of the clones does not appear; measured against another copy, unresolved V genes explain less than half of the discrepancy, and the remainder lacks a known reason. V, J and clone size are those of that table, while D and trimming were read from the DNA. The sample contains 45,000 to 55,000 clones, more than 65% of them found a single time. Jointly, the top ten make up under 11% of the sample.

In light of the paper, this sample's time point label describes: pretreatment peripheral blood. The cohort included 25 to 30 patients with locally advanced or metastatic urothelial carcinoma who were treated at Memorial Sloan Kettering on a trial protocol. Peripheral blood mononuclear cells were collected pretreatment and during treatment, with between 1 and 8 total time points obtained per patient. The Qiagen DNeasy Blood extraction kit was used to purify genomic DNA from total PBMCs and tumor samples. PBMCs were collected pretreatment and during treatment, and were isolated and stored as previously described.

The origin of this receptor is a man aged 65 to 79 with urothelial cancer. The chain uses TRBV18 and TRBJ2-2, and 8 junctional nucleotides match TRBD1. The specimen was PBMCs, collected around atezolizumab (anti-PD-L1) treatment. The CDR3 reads CASSPSGGVPGELFF. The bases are TGTGCCAGCTCACCCTCAGGGGGCGTCCCCGGGGAGCTGTTTTTT.